Reported below is one T cell receptor beta chain. This clonotype was picked up many times. The specificity of this receptor is unknown. Per-base quality was not reported, and no clone a single base away is much larger than it. Sequencing relied on an Illumina HiSeq 2500. TCR beta libraries were prepared by quantitative 5'-RACE with molecular barcodes. The paper's processing steps were these. To identify disease-linked TCR variants, a new computational method was used, one built on a probabilistic model of VDJ rearrangement. The raw public data were reprocessed by TCRdb itself: fastp quality trimming at Q25, MiXCR clonotype calling, in-frame beta chains only. Rows matching on CDR3 protein sequence are summarized as one entry with the most common DNA and genes. The V and J calls and clone size come from TCRdb's table, not from the authors' own analysis. For this sample there are about 240,000 distinct CDR3 sequences; 8% to 9.5% appear just once. The top ten hold nearly 7% of the sample.

These data are taken from a study of CD8 T cells in ankylosing spondylitis (dated by TCRdb to the late 2010s). About the study as a whole: The study profiled T cell receptor beta repertoires in healthy donors and ankylosing spondylitis patients to find disease-linked TCR variants. The full study cohort was made up of 25 ankylosing spondylitis patients and 108 healthy donors. Peripheral blood was sampled, and synovial fluid was also collected from ankylosing spondylitis patients.

The CDR3, cysteine through phenylalanine, is 15 amino acids long. Only CDR3 DNA is held: 45 bases, read in frame from base 1. V is pared back by 4 bases and J by 1 base, with 13 bases lying between the germline termini. Points the paper makes about the study in general: Significant enrichment of the disease-linked clones was reported in matched synovial fluid samples from ankylosing spondylitis patients. Blood from ankylosing spondylitis patients appeared to be characterized by a TCR beta motif made up of under ten highly homologous amino acid variants. Some TCR beta motif variants had previously been reported in synovial fluid and blood of reactive arthritis patients, which suggested common disease-initiation mechanisms. The disease-linked clones showed a CD8+ phenotype and occurred at relatively low frequencies in peripheral blood.

Sequencing was performed on blood, either unsorted or a sorted T cell fraction (not recorded which). The source of this sequence is a male donor with ankylosing spondylitis or in good health (not recorded which). In this chain, TRBV12-3 or TRBV12-4 is recombined with TRBJ1-1; the D gene is perhaps TRBD1, on 6 matching bases. The bases are TGTGCCAGCAGTTATGGGGGACAATCGAACACTGAAGCTTTCTTT. This sequence encodes CASSYGGQSNTEAFF.